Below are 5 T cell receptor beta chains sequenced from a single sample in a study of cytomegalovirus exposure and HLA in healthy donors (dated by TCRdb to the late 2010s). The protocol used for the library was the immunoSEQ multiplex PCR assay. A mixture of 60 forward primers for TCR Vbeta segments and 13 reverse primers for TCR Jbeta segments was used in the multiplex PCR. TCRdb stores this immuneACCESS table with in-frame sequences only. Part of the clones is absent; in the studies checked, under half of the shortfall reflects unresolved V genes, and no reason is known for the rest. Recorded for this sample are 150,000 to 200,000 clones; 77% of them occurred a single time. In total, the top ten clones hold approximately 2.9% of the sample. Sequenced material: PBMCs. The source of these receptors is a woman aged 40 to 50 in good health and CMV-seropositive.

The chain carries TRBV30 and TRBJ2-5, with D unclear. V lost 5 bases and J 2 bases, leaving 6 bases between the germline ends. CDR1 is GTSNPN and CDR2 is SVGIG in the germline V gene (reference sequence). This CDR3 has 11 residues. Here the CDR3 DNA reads TGTGCCTGGGGCCAGCAAGAGACCCAGTACTTC. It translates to CAWGQQETQYF.

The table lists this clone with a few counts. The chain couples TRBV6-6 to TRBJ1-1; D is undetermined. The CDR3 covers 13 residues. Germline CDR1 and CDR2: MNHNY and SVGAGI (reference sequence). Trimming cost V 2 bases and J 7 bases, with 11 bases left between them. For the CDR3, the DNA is TGTGCCAGCAGTTACATGGAGTCCAATGAAGCTTTCTTT. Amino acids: CASSYMESNEAFF.

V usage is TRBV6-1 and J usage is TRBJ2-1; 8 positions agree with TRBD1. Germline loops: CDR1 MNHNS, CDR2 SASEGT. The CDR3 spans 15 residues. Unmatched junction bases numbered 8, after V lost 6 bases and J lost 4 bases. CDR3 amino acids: CASRAGTGSYNEQFF. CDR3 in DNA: TGTGCCAGCAGAGCCGGGACAGGATCATACAATGAGCAGTTCTTC.

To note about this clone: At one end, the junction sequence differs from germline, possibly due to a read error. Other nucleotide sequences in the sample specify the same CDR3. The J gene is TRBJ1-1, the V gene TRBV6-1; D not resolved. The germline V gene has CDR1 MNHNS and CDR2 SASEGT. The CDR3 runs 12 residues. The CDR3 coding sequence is TGTGCCAGCGGCCGGGTGAATACTGAAGCTTTCTTT. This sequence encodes CASGRVNTEAFF.

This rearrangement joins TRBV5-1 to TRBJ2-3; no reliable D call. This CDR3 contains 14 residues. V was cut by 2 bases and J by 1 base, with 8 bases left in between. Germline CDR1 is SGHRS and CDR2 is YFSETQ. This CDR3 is CASSFGQGTDTQYF. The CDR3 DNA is TGCGCCAGCAGCTTTGGGCAGGGCACAGATACGCAGTATTTT.